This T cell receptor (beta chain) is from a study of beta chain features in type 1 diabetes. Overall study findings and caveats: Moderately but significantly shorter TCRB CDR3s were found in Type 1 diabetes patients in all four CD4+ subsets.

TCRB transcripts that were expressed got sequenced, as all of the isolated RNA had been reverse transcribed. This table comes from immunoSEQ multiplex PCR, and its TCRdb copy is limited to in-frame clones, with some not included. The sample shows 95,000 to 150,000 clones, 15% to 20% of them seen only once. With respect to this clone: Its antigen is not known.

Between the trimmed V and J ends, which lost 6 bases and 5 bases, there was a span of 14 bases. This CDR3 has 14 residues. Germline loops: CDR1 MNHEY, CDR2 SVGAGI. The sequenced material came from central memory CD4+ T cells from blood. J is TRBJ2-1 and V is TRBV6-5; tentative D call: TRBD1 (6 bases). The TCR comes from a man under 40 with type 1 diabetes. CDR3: CASRAGVKDNEQFF. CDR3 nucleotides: TGTGCCAGCAGGGCAGGGGTTAAAGACAATGAGCAGTTCTTC.